This entry lists 15 T cell receptor beta chains sequenced from one sample in a study of T-cell memory formation after mild COVID-19. TCRdb reanalysed the 5' RACE reads using MiXCR and keeps one entry per CDR3 protein. The sample includes more than 120,000 distinct CDR3 sequences, approximately 6% of them seen just once. Sequenced input: PBMCs or a T cell subset sorted from them (not recorded which). These receptors were obtained from an adult woman who had mild COVID-19 (a few samples of this study predate the infection). Cell type and time point are not known.

This clonotype was seen repeatedly, ten times or more. CDR3 loop: CASSLDPSGSTEQFF. The CDR3 region has the DNA TGTGCCAGCAGCTTAGACCCTAGCGGGAGCACTGAGCAGTTCTTC. The V call is TRBV7-2, the J call TRBJ2-1; 10 bases line up with TRBD2. Germline V gene data show CDR1 as SGHTA and CDR2 as FQGNSA. V shed 1 base and J 9 bases; nucleotides not matched to a gene: 6. The CDR3 is 15 residues long.

This chain links TRBV23-1 with TRBJ2-4; the match to TRBD1 covers 8 bases. TRBV23-1 carries the ORF label, with uncertain function. The CDR3 spans 20 residues. With 0 bases clipped from V and 6 bases from J, the junction kept 19 bases outside the gene matches. This CDR3 is CASSQSVWGQGAPYGNIQYF. CDR3 DNA: TGCGCCAGCAGTCAATCGGTTTGGGGCCAGGGGGCGCCGTACGGAAACATTCAGTACTTC.

This clonotype was detected many times. The chain links TRBV29-1 to TRBJ1-2; D is possibly TRBD1 (6 bases). The CDR3 contains 12 residues. CDR1 is SQVTM, CDR2 ANQGSEA, per germline. V lost 4 bases and J lost 3, with 9 bases in between. Written as DNA, the CDR3 is TGCAGCGTTGTCTCAGGGGACTATGGCTACACCTTC. Encoded protein: CSVVSGDYGYTF.

This clonotype was counted many times. The chain carries TRBV5-1 and TRBJ2-3, with 9 positions matching TRBD1. CDR3 length equals 15 residues. After removal of 2 bases from V and 3 bases from J, the junction contained 4 bases not matched to a gene. Germline-derived CDR1 and CDR2 are SGHRS and YFSETQ. CDR3 sequence (DNA): TGCGCCAGCAGCTTACAGGGGGCAGGGACAGATACGCAGTATTTT. Protein: CASSLQGAGTDTQYF.

This clonotype was found many times. This chain connects TRBV5-1 to TRBJ2-3; possible D gene TRBD1, 6 bases. CDR1 and CDR2 (germline): SGHRS, YFSETQ. The length of the CDR3 is 14 residues. The V end lost 5 bases, the J end lost 5 bases, and 15 bases lay between the germline ends. The CDR3 DNA is TGCGCCAGCAGAGGATTTCAGGGGATAGATACGCAGTATTTT. Amino acid sequence: CASRGFQGIDTQYF.

The chain employs TRBV13 and TRBJ2-1; TRBD2 might be the D (5 bases). V lost 5 bases, J lost 0 bases, and 17 bases lay in between. This CDR3 comprises 17 residues. CDR1 is PRHDT, CDR2 FYEKMQ, per germline (reference sequence). CDR3: CASSQQLRRRSYNEQFF. As DNA, the CDR3 is TGTGCCAGCAGCCAACAATTGAGGAGGCGCTCCTACAATGAGCAGTTCTTC.

The chain recombines TRBV3-1 with TRBJ2-2, with D unresolved. CDR1 LGHDT and CDR2 YNNKEL come from the germline V gene (reference sequence). CDR3 length equals 19 residues. V shed 0 bases and J shed 0 bases, with 17 bases lying between them. CDR3 sequence (DNA): TGTGCCAGCAGCCAAGATCTAATGGTCAGGACGTCGAACACCGGGGAGCTGTTTTTT. Translation gives CASSQDLMVRTSNTGELFF.

The J gene is TRBJ1-2, the V gene TRBV12-3 or TRBV12-4; perhaps TRBD1 as D (5 bases). V was pared by 5 bases and J by 5 bases, with 15 bases between. The CDR3 is made up of 14 amino acids. Here the CDR3 DNA reads TGTGCCAGCAGTCTCCCTGGCAGGGCTTATGGCTACACCTTC. Amino acids: CASSLPGRAYGYTF.

The gene calls are TRBV7-9 and TRBJ1-4; D perhaps matches TRBD1 (6 bases). Germline V CDR1 and CDR2: SEHNR, FQNEAQ (reference sequence). Trimming took 2 bases from V and 5 from J, leaving 15 bases between them. CDR3 length equals 16 residues. The CDR3 nucleotides are TGTGCCAGCAGCTTAAGATCGCAGGGGAGGAATGAAAAACTGTTTTTT. Encoded protein: CASSLRSQGRNEKLFF. Combining the CDR3 with reference TRBV7-9 and TRBJ1-4 gives the whole variable domain DTGVSQNPRHKITKRGQNVTFRCDPISEHNRLYWYRQTLGQGPEFLTYFQNEAQLEKSRLLSDRFSAERPKGSFSTLEIQRTEQGDSAMYLCASSLRSQGRNEKLFFGSGTQLSVL.

This clonotype was observed many times. The rearrangement links TRBV6-6 to TRBJ2-5; 14 bases line up with TRBD2. V lost 2 bases to trimming and J lost 1 base; unmatched junction nucleotides: 0. CDR3 length: 16 residues. The germline gives CDR1 MNHNY, CDR2 SVGAGI (reference sequence). The CDR3 loop reads CASSYGTSGGQETQYF. The CDR3 nucleotides read TGTGCCAGCAGTTACGGGACTAGCGGGGGCCAAGAGACCCAGTACTTC.

This clonotype is medium-sized (0.01 to 0.1%) by share. The chain has TRBV6-8 and TRBJ2-7; perhaps TRBD2 as D (5 bases). The V gene lost 5 bases and the J gene lost 1 base, with 12 bases spanning the gap. Germline loops: CDR1 MNHGY, CDR2 SAAAGT. This CDR3 has 14 residues. The CDR3 nucleotides are TGTGCCAGCAGTCGCCCTCGAGGGTCCTACGAGCAGTACTTC. Protein: CASSRPRGSYEQYF.

The table lists this clonotype with a few counts. V usage is TRBV7-2 and J usage is TRBJ2-7, with TRBD2 matching 7 bases. In germline, CDR1 is SGHTA, CDR2 FQGNSA. The CDR3 extends over 14 amino acids. J gave up 4 bases and V 5 bases, and 8 bases lay outside the gene matches. The CDR3 DNA sequence: TGTGCCAGCAGCAATCTAGCGGACAATTACGAGCAGTACTTC. Translated: CASSNLADNYEQYF. The full variable domain, completed using reference TRBV7-2 and TRBJ2-7, is GAGVSQSPSNKVTEKGKDVELRCDPISGHTALYWYRQSLGQGLEFLIYFQGNSAPDKSGLPSDRFSAERTGGSVSTLTIQRTQQEDSAVYLCASSNLADNYEQYFGPGTRLTVT.

Only a few counts were recorded for this clonotype. This chain connects TRBV19 to TRBJ1-1; D is unresolved. CDR3 length: 14 amino acids. Germline CDR1 and CDR2: LNHDA and SQIVND (reference sequence). The ends were cut back, 9 bases at V and 4 bases at J, with 18 bases in the middle. The CDR3 here is CASQSAVARTEAFF. The CDR3 nucleotides are TGTGCCAGCCAATCGGCGGTTGCGCGCACTGAAGCTTTCTTT.

This rearrangement joins TRBV18 to TRBJ2-3, with D uncertain. The CDR3 loop spans 14 amino acids. Trimming pared 2 bases from V and 0 bases from J, leaving 6 bases between. CDR1 is KGHSH, CDR2 LQKENI, per germline. Here the CDR3 reads CASSPMASTDTQYF. The CDR3 DNA is TGTGCCAGCTCACCAATGGCGAGCACAGATACGCAGTATTTT. Based on the CDR3 plus reference TRBV18 and TRBJ2-3, the full variable domain is NAGVMQNPRHLVRRRGQEARLRCSPMKGHSHVYWYRQLPEEGLKFMVYLQKENIIDESGMPKERFSAEFPKEGPSILRIQQVVRGDSAAYFCASSPMASTDTQYFGPGTRLTVL.

This clonotype was counted ten times or more. V and J are TRBV3-1 and TRBJ2-1; D is uncertain. The CDR3 spans 15 residues. Germline CDR1 LGHDT, CDR2 YNNKEL (reference sequence). Trimming left V 0 bases short and J 8 bases short, with 14 bases between. The CDR3 DNA reads as TGTGCCAGCAGCCAAGATGGTGTGACGTTCGATGAGCAGTTCTTC. It encodes CASSQDGVTFDEQFF.